These 7 T cell receptor beta chains were sequenced from one sample in a study of T cell changes during pregnancy in multiple sclerosis. Method: immunoSEQ multiplex PCR; TCRdb's copy keeps in-frame clones and lacks some. The data hold under 100,000 clones, with about 95% observed a single time. The sequencing used peripheral blood, collected in the second trimester of pregnancy. These receptors originate from a female donor with multiple sclerosis, enrolled in a pregnancy study.

This chain uses TRBV21-1 with TRBJ1-4. TRBV21-1 is noted as a pseudogene. The CDR3 contains 18 residues. CDR3 residues: CASSKGLTPAGGGEKLFF. CDR3 nucleotides: TGTGCCAGCAGCAAAGGCTTGACACCCGCAGGCGGAGGAGAAAAACTGTTTTTT.

This chain joins TRBV7-2 and TRBJ2-7; TRBD2 agrees at 8 bases. CDR3 length: 15 amino acids. The junction had 12 bases not matched to a gene; V was cut back by 5 bases and J by 6 bases. The germline V gene encodes CDR1 SGHTA and CDR2 FQGNSA. The CDR3: CASSRGGSGSPEQYF. The CDR3, as DNA: TGTGCCAGCAGCCGAGGGGGGAGCGGGAGTCCCGAGCAGTACTTC.

J is TRBJ2-7 and V is TRBV12-5; a weak D match, TRBD1 (5 bases). The CDR3 covers 9 residues. In germline, CDR1 is LGHNT, CDR2 FRNRAP. Deletions cut 7 bases from V and 7 bases from J, with 5 bases between. CDR3 coding DNA: TGTGCTAGTGAGGGGGAGCAGTACTTC. Amino acid sequence: CASEGEQYF. Based on the CDR3 plus reference TRBV12-5 and TRBJ2-7, the full variable domain is DARVTQTPRHKVTEMGQEVTMRCQPILGHNTVFWYRQTMMQGLELLAYFRNRAPLDDSGMPKDRFSAEMPDATLATLKIQPSEPRDSAVYFCASEGEQYFGPGTRLTVT.

The genes are TRBV2 and TRBJ1-5; TRBD1 might be the D (5 bases). This CDR3 spans 14 amino acids. The V end lost 3 bases, the J end lost 10 bases, and 16 bases lay between the germline ends. Germline CDR1 SNHLY, CDR2 FYNNEI. CDR3 residues: CASSEGRIISPQHF. Written as DNA, the CDR3 is TGTGCCAGCAGTGAGGGGCGGATTATCAGCCCCCAGCATTTT.

The J gene is TRBJ2-1, the V gene TRBV5-4, with D perhaps TRBD2 (6 bases). This CDR3 has 15 amino acids. Germline lookup yields CDR1 SGHNT and CDR2 YYREEE (reference sequence). The V end lost 3 bases, the J end lost 5 bases, and 15 bases lay between the germline ends. The CDR3: CASSSTSRGDNEQFF. CDR3 coding DNA: TGTGCCAGCAGCTCTACCTCGCGGGGTGACAATGAGCAGTTCTTC.

The V and J genes are TRBV11-2 and TRBJ1-2; D is unclear. This CDR3 region has 16 residues. Germline V gene sequence: CDR1 SGHAT, CDR2 FQNNGV. Between the trimmed V and J ends, which lost 0 bases and 2 bases, there was a span of 13 bases. The CDR3 DNA follows: TGTGCCAGCAGCTTAGATATCCCGGTTACCAACTATGGCTACACCTTC. Amino acids: CASSLDIPVTNYGYTF.

The chain uses TRBV2 and TRBJ2-5; 14 bases fit TRBD2. J gave up 4 bases and V 5 bases, and 12 bases lay outside the gene matches. CDR1 is SNHLY and CDR2 is FYNNEI in the germline V gene. The CDR3 loop spans 18 amino acids. Here the CDR3 reads CASSPARLAGGRGETQYF. The CDR3 DNA reads as TGTGCCAGCAGTCCAGCTCGACTAGCGGGAGGGCGGGGAGAGACCCAGTACTTC.